What follows are 18 T cell receptor beta chains derived from one specimen sequenced in a study of T-cell reconstitution after alpha-beta-depleted transplantation in children (dated by TCRdb to the mid-2010s). Receptor libraries were prepared by PCR. Sequencing used an Illumina HiSeq 2500. To normalize quantification of the TCRbeta repertoire, the TCR libraries were built with molecular barcoding that relied on unique molecular identifiers. Through fastp at Q25 and MiXCR, TCRdb rebuilt clones from the public reads, retaining in-frame beta chains. Rows with a matching CDR3 protein are joined into one entry that keeps the most common DNA and genes. The sample table contains roughly 100,000 distinct CDR3 sequences; only one count was recorded for 6% of them. The ten largest clones represent 5.5% to 7% of the sample. The time point label for this specimen denotes: day 60 (about 2 months) after transplantation. What the treatment or condition label conveys for this sample: allogeneic hematopoietic cell transplantation with graft depleted of TCRalphabeta T cells and CD19 B cells.

Sequencing was performed on PBMCs, mostly from graft donor cells, taken 60 days after TCRalphabeta/CD19-depleted stem cell transplant. The receptors were sampled from a female patient between 2 and 15 years old who had a stem cell transplant for Fanconi anemia, so the T cells may come from the graft donor.

Many counts were recorded for this clonotype. The chain joins TRBV6-4 to TRBJ2-1, with D possibly being TRBD2 (6 bases). Germline CDR1 MRHNA, CDR2 SNTAGT. The length of the CDR3 is 16 residues. V lost 0 bases and J lost 4, with 13 bases in between. The CDR3 DNA reads as TGTGCCAGCAGTGACTCGATCACTAGCCCGTACAATGAGCAGTTCTTC. It codes for CASSDSITSPYNEQFF.

This clonotype was observed a handful of times. The chain links TRBV7-3 to TRBJ2-1; D not certain. The CDR3 length is 15 residues. V was cut by 1 base and J by 0 bases, with 7 bases left in between. CDR1 and CDR2 (germline): SGHTA, FQGTGA. CDR3 region: CASSLSKNSYNEQFF. The CDR3 DNA is TGTGCCAGCAGCTTAAGTAAGAACTCCTACAATGAGCAGTTCTTC.

This clonotype was seen many times. The CDR3 bases are TGCAGCGTCGCCGGGACCGTTGCAACTAATGAAAAACTGTTTTTT. Translation: CSVAGTVATNEKLFF. V usage is TRBV29-1 and J usage is TRBJ1-4; possible D gene TRBD1, 5 bases. CDR1 and CDR2 from the germline V gene are SQVTM and ANQGSEA. V was shortened by 6 bases and J by 0 bases, with 14 bases between the two germline ends. The CDR3 totals 15 residues.

This clonotype was picked up many times. V gene TRBV5-1 combines with J gene TRBJ2-2, with 7 bases aligning to TRBD1. The germline CDR1 and CDR2 sequences are SGHRS and YFSETQ. V lost 6 bases and J lost 6; bases outside the gene matches: 11. The CDR3 has 15 residues. CDR3 sequence: CASTTGTVVPGELFF. The CDR3 bases are TGCGCCAGCACCACCGGGACAGTGGTCCCCGGGGAGCTGTTTTTT.

This clonotype was counted ten times or more. The V and J genes are TRBV5-1 and TRBJ2-1, with 15 positions matching TRBD2. With 4 bases clipped from V and 4 bases from J, the junction kept 9 bases outside the gene matches. Germline values: CDR1 SGHRS, CDR2 YFSETQ. The CDR3 covers 18 residues. CDR3 region: CASSPGLAGGPKYNEQFF. The CDR3 DNA sequence: TGCGCCAGCAGCCCAGGACTAGCGGGGGGGCCCAAATACAATGAGCAGTTCTTC.

The chain couples TRBV20-1 to TRBJ1-1, with 7 bases identical to TRBD1. Germline lookup yields CDR1 DFQATT and CDR2 SNEGSKA (reference sequence). V trimming: 5 bases; J trimming: 3 bases; junction bases outside the gene matches: 3. CDR3 length: 12 amino acids. The CDR3 region is CSAATGDTEAFF. The CDR3 DNA reads as TGCAGTGCTGCTACAGGGGACACTGAAGCTTTCTTT.

This clonotype has ten or more counts. This CDR3 is CSARGRGREKLFF. As DNA, the CDR3 is TGCAGTGCTAGAGGGAGGGGTAGAGAAAAACTGTTTTTT. The chain has TRBV20-1 and TRBJ1-4, with a weak D call TRBD1 (5 bases). Per germline, CDR1 DFQATT and CDR2 SNEGSKA (reference sequence). The CDR3 totals 13 residues. V was clipped by 1 base and J by 8 bases, with 11 bases between them.

This clonotype occurred many times. The chain is built from TRBV10-3 and TRBJ2-3; D may be TRBD1 or TRBD2 (5 bases each). The CDR3 has 15 amino acids. Trimming removed 6 bases from V and 2 bases from J, with 15 bases in between. Germline-derived CDR1 and CDR2 are ENHRY and SYGVKD. This CDR3 is CAIRSSGTDTDTQYF. The CDR3 DNA reads TGTGCCATCAGATCCTCCGGGACCGACACAGATACGCAGTATTTT.

This clonotype was observed a handful of times. The chain carries TRBV7-3 and TRBJ2-1; maybe TRBD2 (5 bases). The V and J ends lost 0 bases and 10 bases respectively, with 10 bases between them. This CDR3 is 13 amino acids long. The germline CDR1 and CDR2 sequences are SGHTA and FQGTGA. The CDR3 bases are TGTGCCAGCAGCTTAACAGGGAGACTAGAGCAGTTCTTC. This codes for CASSLTGRLEQFF.

The table lists this clonotype with many counts. The gene calls are TRBV21-1 and TRBJ2-1; no check of the table's D call, TRBD2, against the DNA was made. TRBV21-1 has pseudogene status. The CDR3 has 15 residues. In nucleotides, the CDR3 is TGTGCCAGCAGCCGGGACTATAGCTCCTACAATGAGCAGTTCTTC. This translates into CASSRDYSSYNEQFF.

This clonotype was counted many times. CDR3 DNA: TGTGCCAGCAGCGTAGGGGCTAGCGGGAGTCTGGGAAGTGTTGGGCAGTTCTTC. Translated, it gives CASSVGASGSLGSVGQFF. The V gene is TRBV9, the J gene TRBJ2-1; 10 nucleotides agree with TRBD2. The CDR3 sequence is 18 residues long. The junction had 18 bases not matched to a gene; V was cut back by 0 bases and J by 12 bases. Germline V gives CDR1 SGDLS, CDR2 YYNGEE.

There are a few counts of this clonotype. The chain is built from TRBV20-1 and TRBJ2-7; the match to TRBD1 covers 7 bases. Germline lookup yields CDR1 DFQATT and CDR2 SNEGSKA (reference sequence). The length of the CDR3 is 12 residues. V gave up 3 bases and J gave up 7 bases; unmatched junction bases: 6. CDR3 sequence: CSASEGASEQYF. The CDR3 region has the DNA TGCAGTGCTAGTGAGGGGGCCAGTGAGCAGTACTTC.

There are a few counts of this clonotype. CDR3 nucleotides: TGTGCCATCAGTGAGCCGACGGGGACAGCCTACGAGCAGTACTTC. Its translation is CAISEPTGTAYEQYF. The chain couples TRBV10-3 to TRBJ2-7, with TRBD1 matching over 7 bases. The CDR3 runs to 15 residues. Germline V gene data show CDR1 as ENHRY and CDR2 as SYGVKD. V shed 2 bases and J 2 bases; nucleotides not matched to a gene: 6.

This clonotype was observed many times. The chain links TRBV10-2 to TRBJ2-7; 9 nucleotides match TRBD1. J lost 4 bases, V lost 6 bases, and 7 bases had no gene match. Per germline, CDR1 WSHSY and CDR2 SAAADI. This CDR3 is 14 amino acids long. In DNA form, the CDR3 reads TGCGCCAGCAGCCGGACAGGGGCAAGGTACGAGCAGTACTTC. Amino acid sequence: CASSRTGARYEQYF.

This clonotype was seen at least ten times. The CDR3 spells CSVPGSSYEQYF. CDR3 nucleotide sequence: TGCAGCGTGCCGGGATCCTCCTACGAGCAGTACTTC. The chain uses TRBV29-1 and TRBJ2-7; D perhaps matches TRBD2 (5 bases). The CDR3 has 12 amino acids. From germline, CDR1 is SQVTM and CDR2 ANQGSEA. Trimming stripped 6 bases from V and 0 bases from J, with 9 bases between.

This clonotype was picked up many times. V is TRBV5-5 and J is TRBJ2-2, with 7 bases lining up with TRBD1. The CDR3 totals 17 residues. The J segment lost 1 base and the V segment lost 4 bases, leaving 10 bases of the junction unmatched. From germline, CDR1 is SGHKS and CDR2 YYEKEE (reference sequence). The CDR3 is CASSMQYRTGNTGELFF. CDR3 DNA sequence: TGTGCCAGCAGCATGCAATATAGGACAGGGAACACCGGGGAGCTGTTTTTT.

The sample holds many counts of this clonotype. The chain uses TRBV11-3 and TRBJ2-1, with D hard to call. The V gene lost 2 bases and the J gene lost 4 bases, with 9 bases spanning the gap. From germline, CDR1 is SGHNT and CDR2 YENEEA. The CDR3 has 14 amino acids. The CDR3, as DNA: TGTGCCAGCAGCTTATCAACAGCATACAATGAGCAGTTCTTC. Encoded protein: CASSLSTAYNEQFF.

This clonotype was seen a few times. The chain couples TRBV3-1 to TRBJ2-1; D is possibly TRBD2 (6 bases). CDR1 and CDR2 (germline): LGHDT, YNNKEL (reference sequence). The CDR3 consists of 15 residues. V gave up 1 base and J gave up 4 bases, with 11 bases separating them. Here the CDR3 DNA reads TGTGCCAGCAGCCAAGCCGGCGGGACTTACAATGAGCAGTTCTTC. This codes for CASSQAGGTYNEQFF.